A selection of T cell receptor beta chains follows, all from one sample in a study of blood T cell repertoires in COVID-19. Data came from immunoSEQ multiplex PCR; TCRdb stores just in-frame clones and leaves some out. The profile shows some 110,000 clones, around 83% of them singletons. Specimen: peripheral blood. The receptors were sampled from a woman older than 75 with acute or convalescent COVID-19. CDR3s include the opening cysteine and the closing phenylalanine or tryptophan. The order of the fields is J gene, CDR3 length, V gene, CDR3 protein.

j_gene: TRBJ2-3; len: 16; v_gene: TRBV11-2; CDR3aa: CASSRLASGGTDTQYF
j_gene: TRBJ2-7; len: 11; v_gene: TRBV11-2; CDR3aa: CASSSPYEQYF
j_gene: TRBJ1-2; len: 10; v_gene: TRBV29-1; CDR3aa: CSVHEWGYTF
j_gene: TRBJ1-1; len: 14; v_gene: TRBV19; CDR3aa: CASSKTGLNTEAFF
j_gene: TRBJ2-2; len: 14; v_gene: TRBV5-4; CDR3aa: CASGPRFGAGELFF
j_gene: TRBJ2-4; len: 16; v_gene: TRBV28; CDR3aa: CASSLSRERAKNIQYF
j_gene: TRBJ2-2; len: 16; v_gene: TRBV5-1; CDR3aa: CASSLTGTGNTGELFF
j_gene: TRBJ2-3; len: 15; v_gene: TRBV24-1; CDR3aa: CATSDFTRSTDTQYF
j_gene: TRBJ2-1; len: 15; v_gene: TRBV5-8; CDR3aa: CASSIGTSAYNEQFF
j_gene: TRBJ1-1; len: 11; v_gene: TRBV6-6; CDR3aa: CASSQEVEAFF
j_gene: TRBJ1-5; len: 14; v_gene: TRBV7-9; CDR3aa: CASSSGFSNQPQHF
j_gene: TRBJ1-2; len: 15; v_gene: TRBV28; CDR3aa: CASSIPKGEWYGYTF
j_gene: TRBJ2-3; len: 16; v_gene: TRBV4-1; CDR3aa: CASSQDTQWRLDTQYF
j_gene: TRBJ2-3; len: 17; v_gene: TRBV3-1/TRBV3-2; CDR3aa: CASSQNSAGRSTDTQYF
j_gene: TRBJ2-2; len: 19; v_gene: TRBV27; CDR3aa: CASSSYLVREGPNTGELFF
j_gene: TRBJ2-1; len: 16; v_gene: TRBV11-2; CDR3aa: CASSSQGAGASNEQFF
j_gene: TRBJ1-2; len: 16; v_gene: TRBV29-1; CDR3aa: CSVGRDRGVRGYGYTF
j_gene: TRBJ1-2; len: 18; v_gene: TRBV5-1; CDR3aa: CASSEGQAKVPGPYGYTF
j_gene: TRBJ1-6; len: 15; v_gene: TRBV10-3; CDR3aa: CATQPAGSYNSPLHF
j_gene: TRBJ1-5; len: 15; v_gene: TRBV11-2; CDR3aa: CASSQDRIPRQPQHF
j_gene: TRBJ2-3; len: 14; v_gene: TRBV7-2; CDR3aa: CASSFQRGGDTQYF
j_gene: TRBJ1-5; len: 15; v_gene: TRBV12-1; CDR3aa: CASSFDRQGKDPQHF
j_gene: TRBJ1-5; len: 14; v_gene: TRBV28; CDR3aa: CASSSGQWNQPQHF
j_gene: TRBJ1-2; len: 12; v_gene: TRBV12-3/TRBV12-4; CDR3aa: CASGEGGYGYTF
j_gene: TRBJ2-3; len: 16; v_gene: TRBV24-1; CDR3aa: CATSVAGGYSTDTQYF
j_gene: TRBJ1-2; len: 13; v_gene: TRBV12-3/TRBV12-4; CDR3aa: CASSLGQGYGYTF
j_gene: TRBJ2-4; len: 15; v_gene: TRBV9; CDR3aa: CASSPGTEQKNIQYF
j_gene: TRBJ1-4; len: 15; v_gene: TRBV28; CDR3aa: CASSYGQADNEKLFF
j_gene: TRBJ2-2; len: 15; v_gene: TRBV5-1; CDR3aa: CASSLLSGNTGELFF
j_gene: TRBJ2-5; len: 16; v_gene: TRBV11-2; CDR3aa: CASSLVGQVPKETQYF
j_gene: TRBJ1-2; len: 14; v_gene: TRBV5-1; CDR3aa: CASSLGDSNYGYTF
j_gene: TRBJ2-4; len: 13; v_gene: TRBV4-1; CDR3aa: CASSQEDRAIQYF
j_gene: TRBJ1-1; len: 15; v_gene: TRBV2; CDR3aa: CASSLKGQGAIEAFF
j_gene: TRBJ2-7; len: 14; v_gene: TRBV10-3; CDR3aa: CAIRPGLTSYEQYF
j_gene: TRBJ2-1; len: 14; v_gene: TRBV15; CDR3aa: CATSSGTEYNEQFF
j_gene: TRBJ1-4; len: 14; v_gene: TRBV6-6; CDR3aa: CASSNGATNEKLFF
j_gene: TRBJ1-1; len: 21; v_gene: TRBV5-1; CDR3aa: CASSRVPSPASGQGVNTEAFF
j_gene: TRBJ2-6; len: 18; v_gene: TRBV10-3; CDR3aa: CAISGQEGRASGANVLTF
j_gene: TRBJ2-5; len: 12; v_gene: TRBV29-1; CDR3aa: CSVEAGFETQYF